The rows below give T cell receptor beta chains drawn from one sample of a study of blood T cell repertoires in COVID-19. Data came from immunoSEQ multiplex PCR; TCRdb stores just in-frame clones and leaves some out. Seen here are a few hundred thousand clones, about 88% observed once, and the top ten hold about 3%. The specimen sequenced was PBMCs or T cells enriched from blood (not recorded which). These receptors were taken from a woman under 40 who had recovered from COVID-19. Both conserved end residues are part of each CDR3. Each record gives: D gene, V gene, J gene, clone size, CDR3 protein, CDR3 DNA. A D gene is named only where the DNA matches it firmly. Only some rows state a clone size, as once, few, many or a class for expanded clones.

d_gene: -; v_gene: TRBV19; j_gene: TRBJ1-1; abundance: -; CDR3aa: CASSMSVNTEAFF; CDR3nt: TGTGCCAGTAGTATGTCTGTAAACACTGAAGCTTTCTTT
d_gene: TRBD1; v_gene: TRBV5-5; j_gene: TRBJ2-7; abundance: -; CDR3aa: CASTLGQGAFHEQYF; CDR3nt: TGTGCCAGCACCCTGGGACAGGGGGCTTTCCACGAGCAGTACTTC
d_gene: -; v_gene: TRBV18; j_gene: TRBJ2-7; abundance: once; CDR3aa: CASSPSQGEQYF; CDR3nt: TGTGCCAGCTCACCCTCACAGGGCGAGCAGTACTTC
d_gene: -; v_gene: TRBV5-1; j_gene: TRBJ1-1; abundance: -; CDR3aa: CASSLDVPVNTEAFF; CDR3nt: TGCGCCAGCAGCTTGGATGTGCCGGTGAACACTGAAGCTTTCTTT
d_gene: TRBD1; v_gene: TRBV5-1; j_gene: TRBJ1-4; abundance: -; CDR3aa: CASSQEGQGAKGEKLFF; CDR3nt: TGCGCCAGCAGCCAGGAGGGACAGGGGGCGAAGGGTGAAAAACTGTTTTTT
d_gene: -; v_gene: TRBV27; j_gene: TRBJ2-3; abundance: once; CDR3aa: CASSLRLTSTDTQYF; CDR3nt: TGTGCCAGCAGTTTAAGGTTGACTAGCACAGATACGCAGTATTTT
d_gene: TRBD2; v_gene: TRBV7-9; j_gene: TRBJ2-1; abundance: -; CDR3aa: CASSRYGGLAGAYNEQFF; CDR3nt: TGTGCCAGCAGCCGCTACGGGGGACTAGCGGGGGCCTACAATGAGCAGTTCTTC
d_gene: -; v_gene: TRBV12-3/TRBV12-4; j_gene: TRBJ1-5; abundance: -; CDR3aa: CASSLTGHQPQHF; CDR3nt: TGTGCCAGCAGCCTGACAGGACATCAGCCCCAGCATTTT
d_gene: -; v_gene: TRBV19; j_gene: TRBJ2-7; abundance: -; CDR3aa: CASTDSTREQYF; CDR3nt: TGTGCCAGTACAGACAGTACGAGGGAGCAGTACTTC
d_gene: TRBD1; v_gene: TRBV3-1/TRBV3-2; j_gene: TRBJ1-2; abundance: few; CDR3aa: CASSQEGGQSYGYTF; CDR3nt: TGTGCCAGCAGCCAAGAAGGGGGACAGTCTTATGGCTACACCTTC
d_gene: TRBD1; v_gene: TRBV5-1; j_gene: TRBJ2-7; abundance: -; CDR3aa: CASKQGADEQYF; CDR3nt: TGCGCCAGCAAACAGGGGGCCGACGAGCAGTACTTC
d_gene: TRBD1; v_gene: TRBV11-1; j_gene: TRBJ2-7; abundance: -; CDR3aa: CASSPLPGQGIYEQYF; CDR3nt: TGTGCCAGCAGCCCACTGCCGGGACAGGGTATCTACGAGCAGTACTTC